This T cell receptor beta chain comes out of a study of blood T cell repertoires in COVID-19. About the research overall: Samples representing acute and convalescent COVID-19 were sourced from the United States, Italy and Spain. T cells, B-cell-depleted T cells, or PBMCs provided the cDNA or gDNA that served as material.

Per the study methods: From reference gene primer amplification, estimates of nucleated cell counts were derived. Assay: immunoSEQ multiplex PCR; the TCRdb copy retains only in-frame clones and omits some. Clonal size and the V and J genes are those of that table, whereas D and trimming came from the DNA. The table has roughly 240,000 clones, around 86% seen once; the top ten hold about 3.1%. The CDR3 is 14 residues long. J was trimmed by 4 bases and V by 5 bases; bases with no gene match: 8. Per germline, CDR1 SGHNT and CDR2 YYREEE (reference sequence). The chain is built from TRBV5-4 and TRBJ2-7; 8 bases line up with TRBD2. Sequences were obtained from peripheral blood. This receptor was taken from a woman aged 30 to 39 who had recovered from COVID-19. As DNA, the CDR3 is TGTGCCAGCAGTCCGGGACTAGGGTTTTACGAGCAGTACTTC. Amino acid sequence: CASSPGLGFYEQYF.